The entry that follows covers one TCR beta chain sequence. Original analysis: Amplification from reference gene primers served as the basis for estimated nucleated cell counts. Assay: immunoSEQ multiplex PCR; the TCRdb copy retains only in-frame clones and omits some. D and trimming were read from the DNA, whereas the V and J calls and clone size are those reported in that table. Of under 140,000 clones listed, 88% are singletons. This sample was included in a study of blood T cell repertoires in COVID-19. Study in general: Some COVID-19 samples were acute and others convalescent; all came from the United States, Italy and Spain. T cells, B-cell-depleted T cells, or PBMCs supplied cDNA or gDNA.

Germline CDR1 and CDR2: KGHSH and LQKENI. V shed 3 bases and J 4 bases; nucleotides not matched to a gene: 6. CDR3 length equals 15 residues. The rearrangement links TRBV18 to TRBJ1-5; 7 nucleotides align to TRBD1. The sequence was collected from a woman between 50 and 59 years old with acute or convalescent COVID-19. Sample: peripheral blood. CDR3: CASSPDRARNQPQHF. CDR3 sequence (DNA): TGTGCCAGCTCACCCGACAGGGCTCGGAATCAGCCCCAGCATTTT.